The 24 T cell receptor beta chains below all came from one sample that was sequenced in a study of identical twins. TCRdb itself ran the 5' RACE reads through MiXCR, one entry per CDR3 protein. The sample has about 720,000 distinct CDR3 sequences, over 8.5% seen once. These same records also appear under a second study, on yellow fever vaccine responses in identical twins.

Sequencing used PBMCs. Source of these receptors: a woman between 18 and 29 years old in good health.

Ten or more counts support this clonotype. The rearrangement joins TRBV15 to TRBJ1-4; weak D call: TRBD1 (6 bases). V dropped 0 bases and J dropped 3 bases, with 8 bases sitting between them. The CDR3 length is 15 residues. The germline V gene has CDR1 LNHNV and CDR2 YYDKDF (reference sequence). The CDR3 DNA follows: TGTGCCACCAGCAGAGACCAGGGGTCTAATGAAAAACTGTTTTTT. Its protein product is CATSRDQGSNEKLFF.

The CDR3 sequence is CASSLGMRGFRNQPQHF. DNA for the CDR3: TGTGCCAGCAGTTTAGGCATGAGGGGGTTTAGGAATCAGCCCCAGCATTTT. The J gene is TRBJ1-5, the V gene TRBV12-3 or TRBV12-4; D might be TRBD1 (6 bases). The CDR3 contains 17 residues. V lost 1 base and J 4 bases, leaving 17 bases between the germline ends.

The chain combines TRBV11-2 with TRBJ2-3, with 9 bases lining up with TRBD2. CDR1 is SGHAT, CDR2 FQNNGV, per germline. Germline trimming cut 0 bases from V and 8 bases from J; bases unmatched to any gene: 9. The CDR3 covers 16 residues. The CDR3 DNA reads TGTGCCAGCAGCTTAGAGCTAGCGGGGCATTTTCGTACGCAGTATTTT. This sequence encodes CASSLELAGHFRTQYF.

J is TRBJ2-2 and V is TRBV4-3; 7 nucleotides align to TRBD1. The germline gives CDR1 LGHNA, CDR2 YSLEER. CDR3 length equals 16 residues. The J segment lost 0 bases and the V segment lost 1 base, leaving 2 bases of the junction unmatched. The DNA for the CDR3 is TGCGCCAGCAGCCAAGTCGGGACAGCGAACACCGGGGAGCTGTTTTTT. Encoded protein: CASSQVGTANTGELFF.

This clonotype was recorded a few times. The chain employs TRBV4-3 and TRBJ2-5; D perhaps matches TRBD1 (5 bases). V dropped 1 base and J dropped 5 bases, with 14 bases sitting between them. This CDR3 spans 15 amino acids. The germline gives CDR1 LGHNA, CDR2 YSLEER. The CDR3 loop reads CASSQGKGQGETQYF. The CDR3 nucleotides read TGCGCCAGCAGCCAAGGGAAAGGTCAGGGCGAGACCCAGTACTTC.

V and J are TRBV18 and TRBJ2-3, with no clear D. This CDR3 is 14 amino acids long. Trimming removed 2 bases at V and 2 bases at J, with 8 bases between. Germline V gene lookup returns CDR1 KGHSH and CDR2 LQKENI. CDR3 DNA: TGTGCCAGCTCACCAGGGGATCCCACAGATACGCAGTATTTT. The encoded protein is CASSPGDPTDTQYF.

The table lists this clonotype with many counts. The chain couples TRBV12-3 or TRBV12-4 to TRBJ1-1; D call uncertain. V was trimmed by 6 bases and J by 1 base, leaving 6 bases between them. CDR3 length: 12 residues. CDR3 amino acids: CASSLRNTEAFF. Here the CDR3 DNA reads TGTGCCAGCAGCCTCAGGAACACTGAAGCTTTCTTT.

In this sample, this clonotype turned up once. This may be a read error, as it is one base from a much larger clone. J is TRBJ2-2 and V is TRBV28; no reliable D call. The V gene's germline CDR1 is MDHEN and CDR2 SYDVKM. Trimming took 8 bases from V and 1 from J, leaving 5 bases between them. The CDR3 spans 12 residues. CDR3 coding DNA: TGTGCCAGCGCAGGGAACACCGGGGAGCTGTTTTTT. Protein sequence: CASAGNTGELFF.

The V and J genes are TRBV11-2 and TRBJ2-1; TRBD2 matches at 7 bases. The CDR3 runs to 16 residues. The V and J ends lost 4 bases and 3 bases, in that order; junction bases with no gene match: 9. Germline V gene data show CDR1 as SGHAT and CDR2 as FQNNGV. This chain's CDR3 is CASSSFETSIYNEQFF. DNA of the CDR3: TGTGCCAGCAGCTCCTTTGAGACTAGCATCTACAATGAGCAGTTCTTC. The whole variable domain, remainder taken from reference TRBV11-2 and TRBJ2-1, is EAGVAQSPRYKIIEKRQSVAFWCNPISGHATLYWYQQILGQGPKLLIQFQNNGVVDDSQLPKDRFSAERLKGVDSTLKIQPAKLEDSAVYLCASSSFETSIYNEQFFGPGTRLTVL.

DNA for the CDR3: TGTGCCAGCAGCTTAGGACGAAATACAAGAGATGAGCAGTTCTTC. Protein product: CASSLGRNTRDEQFF. V usage is TRBV7-2 and J usage is TRBJ2-1; no reliable D call. Per germline, CDR1 SGHTA and CDR2 FQGNSA. The CDR3 spans 15 residues. Trimming took 1 base from V and 8 from J, leaving 15 bases between them.

This clonotype appeared a few times. This chain joins TRBV7-2 and TRBJ2-1, with D hard to call. The CDR3 runs to 15 residues. The V gene lost 4 bases and the J gene lost 0 bases, with 10 bases spanning the gap. Germline V gene lookup returns CDR1 SGHTA and CDR2 FQGNSA. CDR3 region: CASSSQPGSYNEQFF. The DNA of the CDR3 is TGTGCCAGCAGCTCCCAACCGGGCTCCTACAATGAGCAGTTCTTC.

V gene TRBV6-2 or TRBV6-3 combines with J gene TRBJ2-7; 10 nucleotides align to TRBD1. V shed 9 bases and J 3 bases; nucleotides not matched to a gene: 5. The germline V gene encodes CDR1 MNHEY and CDR2 SVGEGT. This CDR3 spans 13 amino acids. The CDR3 DNA sequence: TGTGCCAGTCTTGGGACAGGGGACTACGAGCAGTACTTC. It is translated as CASLGTGDYEQYF.

CDR3 nucleotide sequence: TGTGCCAGCAGCCAAGATCCCTCGAGACTAGCGGGGGCAGGCGGGGAGCTGTTTTTT. This translates into CASSQDPSRLAGAGGELFF. The chain joins TRBV14 to TRBJ2-2; 12 nucleotides line up with TRBD2. Germline CDR1 and CDR2: SGHDN and FVKESK. The CDR3 spans 19 residues. J was trimmed by 7 bases and V by 0 bases; bases with no gene match: 12.

The chain couples TRBV28 to TRBJ2-7; D may be TRBD1 or TRBD2 (5 bases each). Germline V CDR1 and CDR2: MDHEN, SYDVKM. The CDR3 has 12 amino acids. The germline V and J ends were trimmed by 7 bases and 7 bases, with 14 bases remaining between them. CDR3 residues: CASKMPGREQYF. The CDR3, as DNA: TGTGCCAGCAAAATGCCGGGACGAGAGCAGTACTTC. The complete variable domain, with remaining parts taken from reference TRBV28 and TRBJ2-7, reads DVKVTQSSRYLVKRTGEKVFLECVQDMDHENMFWYRQDPGLGLRLIYFSYDVKMKEKGDIPEGYSVSREKKERFSLILESASTNQTSMYLCASKMPGREQYFGPGTRLTVT.

This chain connects TRBV7-9 to TRBJ2-3, with 9 bases lining up with TRBD2. Germline trimming cut 5 bases from V and 3 bases from J; bases unmatched to any gene: 12. The CDR3 consists of 17 residues. CDR1 and CDR2 from the germline V gene are SEHNR and FQNEAQ (reference sequence). The DNA of the CDR3 is TGTGCCAGCAGCCTATTTAAGGGACTAGCTTTAACAGATACGCAGTATTTT. It specifies CASSLFKGLALTDTQYF.

This clonotype was seen repeatedly, ten times or more. The gene calls are TRBV24-1 and TRBJ2-1; 11 bases line up with TRBD2. From germline, CDR1 is KGHDR and CDR2 SFDVKD. The CDR3 runs to 16 residues. V shed 4 bases and J 9 bases; nucleotides not matched to a gene: 10. CDR3 in DNA: TGTGCCACCAGTGACCCGACTAGCGGGATCCGCGGTGAGCAGTTCTTC. Its protein product is CATSDPTSGIRGEQFF.

This clonotype came up a few times. The chain uses TRBV6-5 and TRBJ2-7, with 10 bases fitting TRBD1. The V and J ends lost 0 bases and 2 bases, in that order; junction bases with no gene match: 4. The CDR3 runs to 16 residues. CDR1 is MNHEY, CDR2 SVGAGI, per germline. For the CDR3, the DNA is TGTGCCAGCAGTTACTCCCGGACAGGGGGAACCTACGAGCAGTACTTC. This translates into CASSYSRTGGTYEQYF.

In its sample, this clonotype was seen a few times. The chain carries TRBV12-3 or TRBV12-4 and TRBJ2-2; D unresolved. Trimming removed 3 bases from V and 2 bases from J, with 7 bases in between. The CDR3 loop spans 14 amino acids. The CDR3 is CASSFYINTGELFF. As DNA, the CDR3 is TGTGCCAGCAGTTTTTACATTAACACCGGGGAGCTGTTTTTT.

This clonotype was observed a few times. The chain is built from TRBV11-3 and TRBJ1-2; possible D gene TRBD1, 5 bases. Germline CDR1 SGHNT, CDR2 YENEEA. V lost 5 bases and J 8 bases, leaving 21 bases between the germline ends. The CDR3 contains 15 residues. CDR3 loop: CASSLKAEGLRGYTF. In DNA, the CDR3 is TGTGCCAGCAGCCTCAAGGCGGAGGGGCTACGAGGCTACACCTTC.

This clonotype occurred a few times. The chain carries TRBV12-3 or TRBV12-4 and TRBJ2-3, with 9 bases identical to TRBD2. V lost 1 base and J lost 3; bases outside the gene matches: 5. CDR3 length: 16 residues. The CDR3 here is CASSLVGLALTDTQYF. The CDR3 coding sequence is TGTGCCAGCAGTTTAGTAGGACTAGCGTTGACAGATACGCAGTATTTT.

This clonotype was seen a few times. J is TRBJ2-3 and V is TRBV6-1, with D tentatively TRBD2 (6 bases). The CDR3 runs 15 residues. Looked up from germline, CDR1 is MNHNS and CDR2 is SASEGT. V was pared by 6 bases and J by 5 bases, with 18 bases between. The CDR3 bases are TGTGCCAGCAGGTCCCTGGAGGGTGGGAAAGATACGCAGTATTTT. Amino acids: CASRSLEGGKDTQYF.

This clonotype has a count of ten or more. This chain joins TRBV12-3 or TRBV12-4 and TRBJ1-6; D unresolved. The CDR3 length is 12 residues. V gave up 6 bases and J gave up 7 bases, with 7 bases separating them. The CDR3 reads CASSLQNSPLHF. Here the CDR3 DNA reads TGTGCCAGCAGCTTACAGAATTCACCCCTCCACTTT.

V is TRBV11-2 and J is TRBJ2-3; D is undetermined. The CDR3 length is 18 residues. The ends were cut back, 2 bases at V and 2 bases at J, with 20 bases in the middle. CDR1 and CDR2 from the germline V gene are SGHAT and FQNNGV. For the CDR3, the DNA is TGTGCCAGCAGCTTATGGGAAGGACGGGTAACCCCCACAGATACGCAGTATTTT. Protein sequence: CASSLWEGRVTPTDTQYF.

This clonotype has only a few counts. This rearrangement joins TRBV5-1 to TRBJ2-5, with D tentatively TRBD1 (5 bases). There are 16 residues in the CDR3. Trimming stripped 9 bases from V and 5 bases from J, with 26 bases between. Germline lookup yields CDR1 SGHRS and CDR2 YFSETQ. The CDR3 loop is CATTQTQSGFLETQYF. CDR3 sequence (DNA): TGCGCCACAACTCAAACCCAATCAGGGTTTCTCGAGACCCAGTACTTC.